Listed here are 14 T cell receptor beta chains from one sample, sequenced in a study of blood T cell repertoires in COVID-19. Here immunoSEQ multiplex PCR was the method, and the copy in TCRdb shows in-frame clones only, minus some. The repertoire holds some 14,000 clones, with 84% as singletons. Sequencing was done on a sample of peripheral blood. The receptors were sampled from a man aged 45-65 years with active COVID-19.

The rearrangement joins TRBV7-3 to TRBJ2-3; 15 bases agree with TRBD2. Germline lookup yields CDR1 SGHTA and CDR2 FQGTGA. The CDR3 is made up of 16 amino acids. V dropped 5 bases and J dropped 5; count of bases not matched to a gene: 5. The CDR3, as DNA: TGTGCCAGCAGCGAGGGACTAGCGGGGGGTGTAGATACGCAGTATTTT. Encoded protein: CASSEGLAGGVDTQYF. The variable domain in full, completed from reference TRBV7-3 and TRBJ2-3, reads GAGVSQTPSNKVTEKGKYVELRCDPISGHTALYWYRQSLGQGPEFLIYFQGTGAADDSGLPNDRFFAVRPEGSVSTLKIQRTERGDSAVYLCASSEGLAGGVDTQYFGPGTRLTVL.

The chain combines TRBV2 with TRBJ2-7, with 11 bases fitting TRBD2. The CDR3 is 15 residues long. Germline trimming cut 6 bases from V and 2 bases from J; bases unmatched to any gene: 6. The germline V gene has CDR1 SNHLY and CDR2 FYNNEI. The CDR3 DNA is TGTGCCAGCAGCGGACTAGCGGGCGAAGCCTACGAGCAGTACTTC. This codes for CASSGLAGEAYEQYF. Full variable domain (outside the CDR3, taken from reference TRBV2 and TRBJ2-7): EPEVTQTPSHQVTQMGQEVILRCVPISNHLYFYWYRQILGQKVEFLVSFYNNEISEKSEIFDDQFSVERPDGSNFTLKIRSTKLEDSAMYFCASSGLAGEAYEQYFGPGTRLTVT.

V and J are TRBV14 and TRBJ1-4; 8 bases are a match to TRBD1. The germline V gene encodes CDR1 SGHDN and CDR2 FVKESK. With V trimmed by 2 bases and J by 8 bases, 10 bases remained unmatched. This CDR3 region has 16 residues. The CDR3 here is CASSQTQGASHEKLFF. The CDR3 DNA follows: TGTGCCAGCAGCCAAACCCAGGGGGCGAGTCACGAAAAACTGTTTTTT.

CDR3 sequence: CASMDRGRYEQYF. The CDR3 bases are TGTGCCAGCATGGACAGGGGGCGCTACGAGCAGTACTTC. This chain uses TRBV27 with TRBJ2-7; 11 bases agree with TRBD1. The CDR3 is 13 amino acids. V shed 7 bases and J 3 bases; nucleotides not matched to a gene: 2. The V gene's germline CDR1 is MNHEY and CDR2 SMNVEV (reference sequence).

The rearrangement joins TRBV7-2 to TRBJ2-7; the match to TRBD1 covers 7 bases. Trimming at V came to 1 base and at J to 2 bases, leaving 8 bases not matched to a gene. The CDR3 covers 16 residues. CDR1 is SGHTA, CDR2 FQGNSA, per germline. The CDR3 region is CASSLGQGIRAYEQYF. In nucleotides, the CDR3 is TGTGCCAGCAGCTTAGGACAGGGTATAAGGGCCTACGAGCAGTACTTC.

The rearrangement joins TRBV24-1 to TRBJ2-2, with D perhaps TRBD2 (6 bases). Trimming took 4 bases from V and 3 from J, leaving 14 bases between them. The CDR3 contains 16 residues. From germline, CDR1 is KGHDR and CDR2 SFDVKD. In nucleotides, the CDR3 is TGTGCCACCAGTGACCCGGGACTGGGCGACACCGGGGAGCTGTTTTTT. This translates into CATSDPGLGDTGELFF.

The rearrangement joins TRBV7-9 to TRBJ1-6; 7 nucleotides match TRBD1. This CDR3 is built from 14 residues. Germline CDR1 is SEHNR and CDR2 is FQNEAQ (reference sequence). Unmatched junction bases numbered 3, after V lost 5 bases and J lost 5 bases. As DNA, the CDR3 is TGTGCCAGCAGCCTCGGGACAGATAATTCACCCCTCCACTTT. This sequence encodes CASSLGTDNSPLHF.

V usage is TRBV27 and J usage is TRBJ2-6; D is uncertain. The CDR3 runs 13 residues. The V and J ends lost 5 bases and 1 base respectively, with 3 bases between them. Per the germline V gene, CDR1 is MNHEY and CDR2 is SMNVEV (reference sequence). In DNA form, the CDR3 reads TGTGCCAGCAGTCCGTCTGGGGCCAACGTCCTGACTTTC. Residues: CASSPSGANVLTF. Together with reference TRBV27 and TRBJ2-6, the CDR3 gives the full variable domain: EAQVTQNPRYLITVTGKKLTVTCSQNMNHEYMSWYRQDPGLGLRQIYYSMNVEVTDKGDVPEGYKVSRKEKRNFPLILESPSPNQTSLYFCASSPSGANVLTFGAGSRLTVL.

This clone was seen only once. V usage is TRBV28 and J usage is TRBJ2-1; 12 positions agree with TRBD2. CDR3 length equals 18 residues. Germline loops: CDR1 MDHEN, CDR2 SYDVKM. V lost 3 bases and J lost 4; bases outside the gene matches: 10. DNA for the CDR3: TGTGCCAGCAGTTTGCGGACTAGCGGGACTATCCCTTACAATGAGCAGTTCTTC. This translates into CASSLRTSGTIPYNEQFF.

The J gene is TRBJ2-1, the V gene TRBV20-1; maybe TRBD2 (5 bases). CDR1 DFQATT and CDR2 SNEGSKA come from the germline V gene (reference sequence). V dropped 6 bases and J dropped 8 bases, with 11 bases sitting between them. The CDR3 sequence is 11 residues long. This CDR3 is CSAPTGDEQFF. The CDR3 DNA is TGCAGTGCGCCGACCGGGGATGAGCAGTTCTTC.

The chain employs TRBV9 and TRBJ2-1; the D gene is possibly TRBD2 (7 bases). V lost 0 bases and J lost 5, with 15 bases in between. The CDR3 is 16 residues long. The germline gives CDR1 SGDLS, CDR2 YYNGEE. CDR3 sequence reads: CASSVDAGEGDNEQFF. DNA for the CDR3: TGTGCCAGCAGCGTAGACGCGGGAGAGGGGGACAATGAGCAGTTCTTC.

J is TRBJ2-5 and V is TRBV4-1; TRBD1 is a possible D gene (7 bases). The V end was cut by 0 bases, the J end by 0 bases, with 14 bases between. Germline V lookup: CDR1 MGHRA, CDR2 YSYEKL. The CDR3 sequence is 17 residues long. CDR3 in amino acids: CASSQDRGTEYQETQYF. CDR3 coding DNA: TGCGCCAGCAGCCAAGATCGGGGGACAGAGTACCAAGAGACCCAGTACTTC.

The chain couples TRBV7-6 to TRBJ2-1; TRBD1 might be the D (6 bases). Trimming removed 1 base at V and 3 bases at J, with 13 bases between. Looked up from germline, CDR1 is SGHVS and CDR2 is FNYEAQ. This CDR3 spans 16 amino acids. CDR3 amino acids: CASSLELPGVYNEQFF. The CDR3 DNA reads TGTGCCAGCAGCTTAGAACTACCAGGGGTCTACAATGAGCAGTTCTTC.

This clone was seen a few times. This sequence joins TRBV10-1 and TRBJ2-1, with a tentative D call TRBD2 (5 bases). CDR1 WNHNN and CDR2 SYGVQD come from the germline V gene (reference sequence). With 2 bases removed from V and 0 bases from J, the gap between germline ends came to 8 bases. The CDR3 sequence is 15 residues long. The CDR3 spells CASSEGLNSYNEQFF. The CDR3, as DNA: TGCGCCAGCAGTGAGGGACTCAACTCCTACAATGAGCAGTTCTTC.